Each of the 26 T cell receptor beta chains below was sequenced from the same sample in a study of CXCR3-negative and CXCR3-positive naive CD8 T cells. The authors prepared UMI-labeled TRB cDNA libraries by 5' RACE. TCRdb re-analyzed the 5' RACE reads; it lists each CDR3 protein once, without DNA. The sample totals roughly 41,000 distinct CDR3 sequences; its top ten clones hold approximately 8%. Input material: memory CD8+ T cells from blood. The receptors derive from a human donor in good health. Some clones in this sample may be carry-over from other donors' samples.

This chain links TRBV6-5 with TRBJ1-6; checking the TCRdb D call of TRBD1 is not possible without DNA. The CDR3 covers 17 residues. CDR1 MNHEY and CDR2 SVGAGI come from the germline V gene. This CDR3 reads CASSLRTGLPNNSPLHF.

The V call is TRBV29-1, the J call TRBJ2-3; TCRdb's assignment of TRBD2 cannot be checked, as there is no DNA. The CDR3 runs 14 residues. Germline V gene data show CDR1 as SQVTM and CDR2 as ANQGSEA. CDR3 region: CSVVGLSSTDTQYF.

The V and J genes are TRBV4-3 and TRBJ2-7; the TCRdb call, TRBD2, lacks DNA for checking. Germline CDR1 LGHNA, CDR2 YSLEER. The CDR3 runs to 16 residues. The CDR3 sequence: CASSGIAGGQVYEQYF.

The rearrangement links TRBV12-3 or TRBV12-4 to TRBJ2-2; there is no DNA to check the TCRdb D call of TRBD1. The CDR3 has 14 residues. The CDR3 sequence is CATPRGGATGELFF.

This clonotype shows up as medium-sized by frequency. This chain links TRBV2 with TRBJ2-1; TCRdb's D call of TRBD2 is untestable without DNA. Germline assignment: CDR1 SNHLY and CDR2 FYNNEI. The CDR3 spans 14 residues. The CDR3 protein is CASSVDSGGNEQFF. The whole variable domain, filled in from reference TRBV2 and TRBJ2-1, reads EPEVTQTPSHQVTQMGQEVILRCVPISNHLYFYWYRQILGQKVEFLVSFYNNEISEKSEIFDDQFSVERPDGSNFTLKIRSTKLEDSAMYFCASSVDSGGNEQFFGPGTRLTVL.

The rearrangement links TRBV14 to TRBJ2-1; the TCRdb call, TRBD1, lacks DNA for checking. The CDR3 spans 14 residues. Germline CDR1 and CDR2: SGHDN and FVKESK. The CDR3 is CASSQETGYNEQFF.

The chain has TRBV7-6 and TRBJ2-7; TCRdb gives TRBD1 as the D gene, but with no DNA this cannot be confirmed. The CDR3 extends over 13 amino acids. Germline CDR1 reads SGHVS; CDR2 reads FNYEAQ. CDR3 loop: CASSPPELYEQYF.

The chain carries TRBV9 and TRBJ2-6; absent DNA, TCRdb's TRBD1 call cannot be checked. The CDR3 covers 16 residues. CDR1 and CDR2 from the germline V gene are SGDLS and YYNGEE. This CDR3 is CASSVVGASGANVLTF.

The rearrangement joins TRBV7-6 to TRBJ2-2; TCRdb outputs TRBD1, but without DNA this stays unchecked. Germline V gene lookup returns CDR1 SGHVS and CDR2 FNYEAQ. The CDR3 contains 17 residues. The CDR3 loop is CASSSLTLDRGLGELFF.

The chain is built from TRBV28 and TRBJ2-5; TCRdb's D call, TRBD1, is unchecked because there is no DNA. CDR3 length equals 13 residues. Germline V gives CDR1 MDHEN, CDR2 SYDVKM. This CDR3 is CASSSPRGETQYF.

The chain uses TRBV7-3 and TRBJ2-1; TCRdb outputs TRBD2, but without DNA this stays unchecked. Germline V gene data show CDR1 as SGHTA and CDR2 as FQGTGA. This CDR3 region has 16 residues. CDR3 loop: CASSSGLADSYNEQFF.

The gene calls are TRBV6-5 and TRBJ1-2; TCRdb's D call of TRBD1 is untestable without DNA. There are 15 residues in the CDR3. Per the germline V gene, CDR1 is MNHEY and CDR2 is SVGAGI. CDR3 loop: CASSYGTWVYYGYTF.

The gene calls are TRBV7-6 and TRBJ2-3; the TCRdb D gene call, TRBD1, has no DNA to confirm it. The germline CDR1 and CDR2 sequences are SGHVS and FNYEAQ. The CDR3 runs to 15 residues. CDR3 residues: CASSLGSGGTDTQYF.

The chain employs TRBV20-1 and TRBJ2-7; the D call of TRBD2 rests on TCRdb alone, since no DNA is present to check it. This CDR3 region has 13 residues. Germline V gene sequence: CDR1 DFQATT, CDR2 SNEGSKA (reference sequence). CDR3 residues: CSARWTSDYEQYF.

The rearrangement links TRBV29-1 to TRBJ1-1. The length of the CDR3 is 12 residues. CDR1 and CDR2 from the germline V gene are SQVTM and ANQGSEA. This chain's CDR3 is CSVVSMNTEAFF.

The chain carries TRBV7-3 and TRBJ1-1; TCRdb's D call of TRBD1 is untestable without DNA. From germline, CDR1 is SGHTA and CDR2 FQGTGA. This CDR3 is built from 15 residues. The CDR3 here is CASSLIQGTNTEAFF.

This chain connects TRBV12-3 or TRBV12-4 to TRBJ1-5; the D gene TCRdb calls, TRBD1, cannot be checked with no DNA. The CDR3 runs to 15 residues. CDR3 region: CASSPGQGVSQPQHF.

This clonotype is labeled medium-sized based on frequency. The chain has TRBV15 and TRBJ2-1; TCRdb names TRBD1, which stays unverified in the absence of DNA. This CDR3 has 16 residues. Germline-derived CDR1 and CDR2 are LNHNV and YYDKDF (reference sequence). Here the CDR3 reads CATSSPGVGPYNEQFF.

The J gene is TRBJ2-1, the V gene TRBV27; TCRdb designates TRBD2, a call that cannot be tested without DNA. The CDR3 spans 16 residues. Per germline, CDR1 MNHEY and CDR2 SMNVEV (reference sequence). The CDR3 region is CASSLGPAGGYNEQFF.

The rearrangement joins TRBV6-2 or TRBV6-3 to TRBJ2-1; TCRdb outputs TRBD1, but without DNA this stays unchecked. The CDR3 runs 14 residues. Germline lookup yields CDR1 MNHEY and CDR2 SVGEGT. The CDR3 reads CASSGGGSSNEQFF.

The rearrangement joins TRBV29-1 to TRBJ2-5. Looked up from germline, CDR1 is SQVTM and CDR2 is ANQGSEA. The CDR3 has 12 amino acids. This chain's CDR3 is CSVSEPQETQYF.

The V gene is TRBV7-9, the J gene TRBJ1-1; absent DNA, TCRdb's TRBD1 call cannot be checked. This CDR3 comprises 12 residues. Germline CDR1 is SEHNR and CDR2 is FQNEAQ (reference sequence). The CDR3 sequence is CASSQGPTEAFF.

CDR3: CASSLEAGVNTEAFF. The J gene is TRBJ1-1, the V gene TRBV5-1; without DNA, the TCRdb call of TRBD1 cannot be checked. The CDR3 runs 15 residues. The germline gives CDR1 SGHRS, CDR2 YFSETQ.

The chain employs TRBV20-1 and TRBJ2-1; as DNA is missing, the TRBD1 call by TCRdb cannot be tested. This CDR3 is 15 amino acids long. In germline, CDR1 is DFQATT, CDR2 SNEGSKA (reference sequence). CDR3 sequence: CSAPGTGTSYNEQFF.

The CDR3 loop is CASSWTGALLEQFF. V is TRBV6-2 or TRBV6-3 and J is TRBJ2-1; TCRdb's D call, TRBD1, is unchecked because there is no DNA. The CDR3 extends over 14 amino acids. Germline V gene lookup returns CDR1 MNHEY and CDR2 SVGEGT.

This clonotype counts as medium-sized by frequency. The chain combines TRBV4-3 with TRBJ2-7; TCRdb names TRBD1, which stays unverified in the absence of DNA. The germline V gene has CDR1 LGHNA and CDR2 YSLEER. The length of the CDR3 is 16 residues. The chain's CDR3 is CASSQVGGQGADEQYF.